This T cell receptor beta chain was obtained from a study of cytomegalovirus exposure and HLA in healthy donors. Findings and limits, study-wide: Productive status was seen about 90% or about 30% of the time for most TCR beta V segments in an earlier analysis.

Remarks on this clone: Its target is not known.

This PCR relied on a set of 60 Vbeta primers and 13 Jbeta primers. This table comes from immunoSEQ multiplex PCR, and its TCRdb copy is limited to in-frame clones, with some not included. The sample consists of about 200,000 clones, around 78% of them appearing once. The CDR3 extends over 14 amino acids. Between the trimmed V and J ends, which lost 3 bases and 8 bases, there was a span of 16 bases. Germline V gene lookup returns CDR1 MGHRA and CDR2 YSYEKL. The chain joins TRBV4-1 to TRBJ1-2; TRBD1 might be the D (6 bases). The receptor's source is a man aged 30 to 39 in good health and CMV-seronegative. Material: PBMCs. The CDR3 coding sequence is TGCGCCAGCAGCCAGACACAGGGAGTTCTCGGCTACACCTTC. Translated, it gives CASSQTQGVLGYTF.